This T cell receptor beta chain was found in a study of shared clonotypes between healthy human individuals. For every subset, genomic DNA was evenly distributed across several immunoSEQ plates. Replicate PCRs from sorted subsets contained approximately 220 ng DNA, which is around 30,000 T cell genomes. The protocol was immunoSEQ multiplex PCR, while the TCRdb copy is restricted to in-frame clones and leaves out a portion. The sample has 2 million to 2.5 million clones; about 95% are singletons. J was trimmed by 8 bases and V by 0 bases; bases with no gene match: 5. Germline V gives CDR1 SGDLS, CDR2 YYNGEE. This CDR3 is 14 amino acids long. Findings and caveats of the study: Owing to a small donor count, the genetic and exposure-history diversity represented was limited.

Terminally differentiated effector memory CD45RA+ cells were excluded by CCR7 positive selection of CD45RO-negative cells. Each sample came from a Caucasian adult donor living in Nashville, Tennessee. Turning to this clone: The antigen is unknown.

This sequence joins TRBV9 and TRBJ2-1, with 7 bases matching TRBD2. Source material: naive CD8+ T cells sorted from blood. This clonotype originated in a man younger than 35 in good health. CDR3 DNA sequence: TGTGCCAGCAGCGTAGGGGCAGGGAGGGATGAGCAGTTCTTC. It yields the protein CASSVGAGRDEQFF. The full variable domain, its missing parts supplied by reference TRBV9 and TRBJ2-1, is DSGVTQTPKHLITATGQRVTLRCSPRSGDLSVYWYQQSLDQGLQFLIQYYNGEERAKGNILERFSAQQFPDLHSELNLSSLELGDSALYFCASSVGAGRDEQFFGPGTRLTVL.